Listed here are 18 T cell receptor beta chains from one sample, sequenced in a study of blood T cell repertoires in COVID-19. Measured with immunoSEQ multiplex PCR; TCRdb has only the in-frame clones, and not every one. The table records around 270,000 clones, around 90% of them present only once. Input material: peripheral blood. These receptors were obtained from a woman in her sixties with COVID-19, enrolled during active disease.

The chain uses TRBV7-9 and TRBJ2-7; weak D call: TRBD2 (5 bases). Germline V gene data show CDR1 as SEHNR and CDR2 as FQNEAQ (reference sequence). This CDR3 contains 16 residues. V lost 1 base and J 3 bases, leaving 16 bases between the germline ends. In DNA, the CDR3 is TGTGCCAGCAGCTTAGGATTAGCTAGCAGAGTCTACGAGCAGTACTTC. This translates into CASSLGLASRVYEQYF.

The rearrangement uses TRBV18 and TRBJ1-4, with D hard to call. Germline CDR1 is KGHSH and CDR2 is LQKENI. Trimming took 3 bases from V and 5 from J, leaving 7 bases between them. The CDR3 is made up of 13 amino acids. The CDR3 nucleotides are TGTGCCAGCTCACCGGCGGAAAATGAAAAACTGTTTTTT. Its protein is CASSPAENEKLFF.

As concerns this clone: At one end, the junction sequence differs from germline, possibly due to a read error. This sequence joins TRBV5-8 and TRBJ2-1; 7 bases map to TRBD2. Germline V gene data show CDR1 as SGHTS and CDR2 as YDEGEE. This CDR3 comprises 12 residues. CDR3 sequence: CAMGFRVRERLF. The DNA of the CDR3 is TGTGCCATGGGCTTCCGGGTGCGGGAGAGGCTCTTC.

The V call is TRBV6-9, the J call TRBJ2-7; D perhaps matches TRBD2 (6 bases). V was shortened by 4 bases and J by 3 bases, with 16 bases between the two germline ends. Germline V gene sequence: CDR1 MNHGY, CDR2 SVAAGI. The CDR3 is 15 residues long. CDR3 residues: CASSSRGIRVYEQYF. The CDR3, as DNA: TGTGCCAGCAGTTCCCGCGGGATTCGAGTCTACGAGCAGTACTTC.

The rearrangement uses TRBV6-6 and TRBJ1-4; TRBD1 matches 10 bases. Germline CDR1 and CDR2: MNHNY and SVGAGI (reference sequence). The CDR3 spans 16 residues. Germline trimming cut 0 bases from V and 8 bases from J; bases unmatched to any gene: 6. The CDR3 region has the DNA TGTGCCAGCAGTTACTCGTTGGGACAGGGGACGGAAAAACTGTTTTTT. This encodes CASSYSLGQGTEKLFF.

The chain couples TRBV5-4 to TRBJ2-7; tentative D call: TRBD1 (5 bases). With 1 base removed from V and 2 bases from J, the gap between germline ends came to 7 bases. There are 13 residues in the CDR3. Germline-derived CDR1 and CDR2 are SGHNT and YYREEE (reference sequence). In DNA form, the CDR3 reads TGTGCCAGCAGCTTGACAGGAACCTACGAGCAGTACTTC. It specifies CASSLTGTYEQYF.

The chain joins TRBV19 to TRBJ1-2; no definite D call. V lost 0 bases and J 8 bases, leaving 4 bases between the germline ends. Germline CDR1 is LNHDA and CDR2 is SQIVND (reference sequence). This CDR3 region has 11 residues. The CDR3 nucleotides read TGTGCCAGTAGTATAGATCCGGGCTACACCTTC. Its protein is CASSIDPGYTF.

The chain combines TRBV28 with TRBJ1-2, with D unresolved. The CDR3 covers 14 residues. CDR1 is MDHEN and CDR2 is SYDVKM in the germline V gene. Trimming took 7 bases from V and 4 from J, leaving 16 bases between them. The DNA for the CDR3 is TGTGCCAGCACCCCCACGAGGGTAATCTATGGCTACACCTTC. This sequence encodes CASTPTRVIYGYTF.

Here the CDR3 DNA reads TGTGCCAGCACCCCAGGAGGCTATCACTCCTACAATGAGCAGTTCTTC. Translating gives CASTPGGYHSYNEQFF. The chain combines TRBV28 with TRBJ2-1; possibly TRBD2 for D (5 bases). This CDR3 has 16 amino acids. Germline values: CDR1 MDHEN, CDR2 SYDVKM. Trimming left V 7 bases short and J 0 bases short, with 16 bases between.

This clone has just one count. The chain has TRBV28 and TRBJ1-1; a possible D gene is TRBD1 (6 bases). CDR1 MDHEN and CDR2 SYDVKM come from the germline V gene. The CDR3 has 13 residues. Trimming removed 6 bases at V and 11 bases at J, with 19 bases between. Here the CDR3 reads CASSTVTQGGAFF. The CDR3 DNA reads TGTGCCAGCAGCACCGTCACACAGGGAGGGGCTTTCTTT. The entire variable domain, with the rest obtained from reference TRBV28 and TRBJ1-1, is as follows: DVKVTQSSRYLVKRTGEKVFLECVQDMDHENMFWYRQDPGLGLRLIYFSYDVKMKEKGDIPEGYSVSREKKERFSLILESASTNQTSMYLCASSTVTQGGAFFGQGTRLTVV.

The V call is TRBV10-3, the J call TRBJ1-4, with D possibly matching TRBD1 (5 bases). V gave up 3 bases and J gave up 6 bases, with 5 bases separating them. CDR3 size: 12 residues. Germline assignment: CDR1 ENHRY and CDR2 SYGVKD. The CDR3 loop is CAISEQDEKLFF. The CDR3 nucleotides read TGTGCCATCAGTGAACAGGATGAAAAACTGTTTTTT.

CDR3 sequence (DNA): TGTGCCAGCAGCCCCCGCCCCCAGCGGGACACAGATACGCAGTATTTT. Its protein product is CASSPRPQRDTDTQYF. The chain is built from TRBV11-2 and TRBJ2-3, with 7 bases identical to TRBD2. Losses at the gene ends were 5 bases for V and 2 bases for J; bases not matched to a gene: 10. The CDR3 extends over 16 amino acids. Germline V lookup: CDR1 SGHAT, CDR2 FQNNGV.

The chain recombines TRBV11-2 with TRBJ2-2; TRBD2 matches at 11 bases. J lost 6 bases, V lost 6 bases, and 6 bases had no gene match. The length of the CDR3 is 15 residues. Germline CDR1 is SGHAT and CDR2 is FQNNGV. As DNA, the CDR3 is TGTGCCAGCAGGGGGACTAGCGGACGTCCCGGGGAGCTGTTTTTT. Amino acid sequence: CASRGTSGRPGELFF. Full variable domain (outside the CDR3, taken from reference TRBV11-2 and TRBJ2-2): EAGVAQSPRYKIIEKRQSVAFWCNPISGHATLYWYQQILGQGPKLLIQFQNNGVVDDSQLPKDRFSAERLKGVDSTLKIQPAKLEDSAVYLCASRGTSGRPGELFFGEGSRLTVL.

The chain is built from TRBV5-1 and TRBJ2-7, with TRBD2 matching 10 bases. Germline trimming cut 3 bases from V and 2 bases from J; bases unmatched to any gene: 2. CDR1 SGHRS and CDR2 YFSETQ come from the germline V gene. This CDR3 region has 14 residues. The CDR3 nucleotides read TGCGCCAGCAGCTCAGCGGGAGGGACCTACGAGCAGTACTTC. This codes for CASSSAGGTYEQYF.

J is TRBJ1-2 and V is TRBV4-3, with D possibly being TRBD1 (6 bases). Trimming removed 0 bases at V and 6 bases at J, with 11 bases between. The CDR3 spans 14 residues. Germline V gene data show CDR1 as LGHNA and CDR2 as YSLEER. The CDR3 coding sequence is TGCGCCAGCAGCCAAGAGGTGAGGGGGAATGGCTACACCTTC. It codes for CASSQEVRGNGYTF.

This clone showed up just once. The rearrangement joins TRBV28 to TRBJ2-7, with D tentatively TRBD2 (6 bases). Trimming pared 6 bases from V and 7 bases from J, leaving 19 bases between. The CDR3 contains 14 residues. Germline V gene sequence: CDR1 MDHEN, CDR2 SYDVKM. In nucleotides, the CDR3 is TGTGCCAGCAGCCCTAGCGAGGGGCCGGGGGAGCAGTACTTC. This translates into CASSPSEGPGEQYF.

The chain's CDR3 is CASSQGRMHEETQYF. CDR3 nucleotides: TGCGCCAGCAGCCAAGGGAGGATGCACGAAGAGACCCAGTACTTC. The chain combines TRBV4-1 with TRBJ2-5, with D tentatively TRBD2 (5 bases). The CDR3 covers 15 residues. CDR1 is MGHRA, CDR2 YSYEKL, per germline. V was clipped by 1 base and J by 3 bases, with 12 bases between them.

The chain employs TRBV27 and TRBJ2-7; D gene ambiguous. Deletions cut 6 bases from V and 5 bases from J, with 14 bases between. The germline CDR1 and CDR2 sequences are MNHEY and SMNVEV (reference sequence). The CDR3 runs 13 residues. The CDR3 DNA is TGTGCCAGCAGCCCTCTTGGGCCCCACGAGCAGTACTTC. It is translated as CASSPLGPHEQYF.